What follows is one T cell receptor (beta chain) and its context. What it binds is unknown. The germline CDR1 and CDR2 sequences are SGHNT and YYREEE (reference sequence). V lost 4 bases and J lost 3, with 10 bases in between. The CDR3 contains 13 residues. This sample stems from a study of T cells in localized non-small cell lung cancer. Study-level results: When the top 100 tumor clones were examined, a median about 60 of them also appeared in the adjacent lung, which was paired and uninvolved. Maximal T cell clonality occurred in uninvolved adjacent lung, with tumor ranking below it.

TCRdb keeps only in-frame clones here, not all; method: immunoSEQ multiplex PCR. Counted here are tens of thousands of clones, approximately 90% occurring once; the ten biggest clones make up roughly 10%. This TCR came from a female donor of 60 years or more with stage II lung adenocarcinoma. Sequenced material: peripheral blood mononuclear cells, taken before any cancer treatment. The rearrangement links TRBV5-4 to TRBJ2-5; D is perhaps TRBD1 (5 bases). In DNA form, the CDR3 reads TGTGCCAGCAGCCTCTCAGGGAAAGAGACCCAGTACTTC. Encoded protein: CASSLSGKETQYF.